In its sample, the clone carrying this T cell receptor (beta chain) was seen once. This entry is derived from a study of blood T cell repertoires in COVID-19. Looking at the study overall: The United States, Italy and Spain supplied acute and convalescent COVID-19 samples.

After removal of 4 bases from V and 6 bases from J, the junction contained 13 bases not matched to a gene. The CDR3 sequence is 16 residues long. Looked up from germline, CDR1 is SEHNR and CDR2 is FQNEAQ (reference sequence). Original analysis: By means of reference gene primer amplification, nucleated cell counts were estimated. Profiled with immunoSEQ multiplex PCR; TCRdb holds only in-frame clones, not every one. That table is the source of V, J and clone size, and D and trimming were worked out from the DNA. This table holds roughly 150,000 clones, 87% found once. The V gene is TRBV7-9, the J gene TRBJ1-2; 8 bases agree with TRBD1. The sample taken for sequencing was peripheral blood. The source is a man older than 75 with acute or convalescent COVID-19. The CDR3 DNA reads as TGTGCCAGCAGCTCCGGACAGGGCGCGAGGGTGAATGGCTACACCTTC. Translated, it gives CASSSGQGARVNGYTF. Full variable domain (rest looked up from reference TRBV7-9 and TRBJ1-2): DTGVSQNPRHKITKRGQNVTFRCDPISEHNRLYWYRQTLGQGPEFLTYFQNEAQLEKSRLLSDRFSAERPKGSFSTLEIQRTEQGDSAMYLCASSSGQGARVNGYTFGSGTRLTVV.